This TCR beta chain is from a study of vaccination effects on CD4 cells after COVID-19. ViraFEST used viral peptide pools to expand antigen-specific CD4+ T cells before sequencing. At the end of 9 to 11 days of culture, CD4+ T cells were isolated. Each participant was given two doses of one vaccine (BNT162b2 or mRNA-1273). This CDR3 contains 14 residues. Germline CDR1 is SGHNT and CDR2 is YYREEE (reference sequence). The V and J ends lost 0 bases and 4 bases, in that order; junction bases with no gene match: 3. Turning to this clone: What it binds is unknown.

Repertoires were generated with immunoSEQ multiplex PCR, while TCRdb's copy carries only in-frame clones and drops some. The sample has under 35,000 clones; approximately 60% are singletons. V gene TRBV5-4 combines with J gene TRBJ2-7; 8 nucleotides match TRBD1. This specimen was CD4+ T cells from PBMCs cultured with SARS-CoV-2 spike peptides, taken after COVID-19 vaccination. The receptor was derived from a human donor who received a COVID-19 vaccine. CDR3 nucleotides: TGTGCCAGCAGCTTGGCAGGGGGCGGTTACGAGCAGTACTTC. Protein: CASSLAGGGYEQYF.